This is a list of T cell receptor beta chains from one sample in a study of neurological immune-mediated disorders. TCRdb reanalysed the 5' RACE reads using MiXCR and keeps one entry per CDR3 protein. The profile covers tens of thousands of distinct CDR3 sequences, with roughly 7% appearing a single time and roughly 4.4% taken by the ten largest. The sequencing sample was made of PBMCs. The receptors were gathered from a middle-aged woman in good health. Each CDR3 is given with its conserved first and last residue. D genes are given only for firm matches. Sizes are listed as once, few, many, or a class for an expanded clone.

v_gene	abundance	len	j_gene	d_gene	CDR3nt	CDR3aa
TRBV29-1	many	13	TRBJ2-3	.	TGCAGCGTTAGACAGGTTAGCAGGGATACGCAGTATTTT	CSVRQVSRDTQYF
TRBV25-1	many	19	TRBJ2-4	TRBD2	TGTGCCAGCAGTGAAGAAGGAGCGGGAGGCCATATAGCCAAAAACATTCAGTACTTC	CASSEEGAGGHIAKNIQYF
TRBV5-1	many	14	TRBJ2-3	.	TGCGCCAGCAGCTTGGAAGGCGGCGCAGATACGCAGTATTTT	CASSLEGGADTQYF
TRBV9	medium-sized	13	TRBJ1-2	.	TGTGCCAGCAGAGGGACCGCCAACTATGGCTACACCTTC	CASRGTANYGYTF
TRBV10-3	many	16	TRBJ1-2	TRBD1	TGTGCCATCGCTTCCACGTGGGAGACAGGGGGCTTTGGCTACACCTTC	CAIASTWETGGFGYTF
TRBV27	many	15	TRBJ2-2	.	TGTGCCAGCAGTTTAGTGCAGCGGGACACCGGGGAGCTGTTTTTT	CASSLVQRDTGELFF
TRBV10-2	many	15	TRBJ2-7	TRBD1	TGCGCCAGCAGTCCGCGCGGACAGGCTGGGTACGAGCAGTACTTC	CASSPRGQAGYEQYF
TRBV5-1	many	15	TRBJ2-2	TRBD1	TGCGCCAGCAGCTGGGACAGGATGGGAACCGGGGAGCTGTTTTTT	CASSWDRMGTGELFF
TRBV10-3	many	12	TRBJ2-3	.	TGTGCCATCAGTGAGTTTACAGATACGCAGTATTTT	CAISEFTDTQYF
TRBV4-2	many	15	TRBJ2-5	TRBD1	TGTGCCAGCAGCCTAAAAGGGACAGCCGGGGAGACCCAGTACTTC	CASSLKGTAGETQYF
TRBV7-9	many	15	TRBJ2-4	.	TGTGCCAGCAGCCCCGAGGGGGGTCGCGGAAACATTCAGTACTTC	CASSPEGGRGNIQYF
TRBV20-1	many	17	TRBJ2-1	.	TGCAGTGCCCTGGGGGGCACAGGGGAGAAGTCCTACAATGAGCAGTTCTTC	CSALGGTGEKSYNEQFF
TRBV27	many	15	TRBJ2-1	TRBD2	TGTGCCAGCAGTTTAGTTGTAGCGGGAGTTACTGAGCAGTTCTTC	CASSLVVAGVTEQFF
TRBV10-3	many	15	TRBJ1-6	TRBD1	TGTGCCACTCGGACAGGGGACTCCTATAATTCACCCCTCCACTTT	CATRTGDSYNSPLHF
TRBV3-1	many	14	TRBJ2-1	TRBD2	TGTGCCAGCAGCCAACTAGCGGGGTACAATGAGCAGTTCTTC	CASSQLAGYNEQFF